This T cell receptor beta chain was profiled in a study of blood T cell repertoires in COVID-19. Study details: The United States, Italy and Spain supplied acute and convalescent COVID-19 samples.

The data were produced by immunoSEQ multiplex PCR, yet TCRdb's version contains in-frame clones alone and is incomplete. The data show some 180,000 clones, approximately 85% seen once. The CDR3 has 15 amino acids. Germline CDR1 SNHLY, CDR2 FYNNEI. Losses at the gene ends were 4 bases for V and 0 bases for J; bases not matched to a gene: 2. The V gene is TRBV2, the J gene TRBJ1-4; TRBD1 matches 7 bases. The receptor was isolated from a woman in her fifties or sixties with acute or convalescent COVID-19. Specimen: peripheral blood. The chain's CDR3 is CASSVGTATNEKLFF. The CDR3 nucleotides are TGTGCCAGCAGTGTCGGGACAGCAACTAATGAAAAACTGTTTTTT.